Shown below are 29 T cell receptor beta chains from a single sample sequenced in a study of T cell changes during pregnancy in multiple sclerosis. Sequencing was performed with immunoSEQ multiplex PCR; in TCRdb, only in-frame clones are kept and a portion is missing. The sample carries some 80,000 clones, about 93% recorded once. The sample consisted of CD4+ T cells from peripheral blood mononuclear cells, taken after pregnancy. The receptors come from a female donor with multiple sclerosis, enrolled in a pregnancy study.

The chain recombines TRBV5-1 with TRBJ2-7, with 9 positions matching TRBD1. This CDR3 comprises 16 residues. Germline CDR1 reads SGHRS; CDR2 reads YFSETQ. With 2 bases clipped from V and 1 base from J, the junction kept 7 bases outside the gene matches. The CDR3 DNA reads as TGCGCCAGCAGCTTAGTCCCGGGACAGGGTTCCTACGAGCAGTACTTC. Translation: CASSLVPGQGSYEQYF.

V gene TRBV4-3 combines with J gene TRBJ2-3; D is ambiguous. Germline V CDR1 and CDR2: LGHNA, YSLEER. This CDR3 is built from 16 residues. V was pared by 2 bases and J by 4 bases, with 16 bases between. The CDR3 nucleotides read TGCGCCAGCAGCCAAAATCTGGAGCTATTTTCAGATACGCAGTATTTT. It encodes CASSQNLELFSDTQYF.

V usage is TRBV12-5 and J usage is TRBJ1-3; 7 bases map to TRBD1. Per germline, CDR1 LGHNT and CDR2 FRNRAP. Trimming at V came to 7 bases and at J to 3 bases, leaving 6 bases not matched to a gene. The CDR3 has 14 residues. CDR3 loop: CASDLGQVGNTIYF. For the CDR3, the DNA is TGTGCTAGTGATCTCGGACAGGTTGGAAACACCATATATTTT.

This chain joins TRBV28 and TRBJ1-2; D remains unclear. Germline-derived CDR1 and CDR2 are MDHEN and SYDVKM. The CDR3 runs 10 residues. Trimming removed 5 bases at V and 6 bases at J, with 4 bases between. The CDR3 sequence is CASSANGYTF. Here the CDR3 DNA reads TGTGCCAGCAGTGCTAATGGCTACACCTTC.

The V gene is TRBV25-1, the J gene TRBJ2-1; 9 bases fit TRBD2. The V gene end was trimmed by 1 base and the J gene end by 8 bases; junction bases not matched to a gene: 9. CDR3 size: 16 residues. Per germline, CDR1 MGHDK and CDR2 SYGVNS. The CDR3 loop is CASSEFGGRGADEQFF. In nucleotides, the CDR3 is TGTGCCAGCAGTGAATTTGGCGGGAGGGGGGCCGATGAGCAGTTCTTC.

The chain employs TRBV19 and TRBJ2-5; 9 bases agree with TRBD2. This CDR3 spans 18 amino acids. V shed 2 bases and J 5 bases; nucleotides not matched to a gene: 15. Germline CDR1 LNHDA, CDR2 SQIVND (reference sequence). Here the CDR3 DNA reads TGTGCCAGTAGTATATTCGTACTAGCGGGTCCGAGACGGGAGACCCAGTACTTC. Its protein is CASSIFVLAGPRRETQYF.

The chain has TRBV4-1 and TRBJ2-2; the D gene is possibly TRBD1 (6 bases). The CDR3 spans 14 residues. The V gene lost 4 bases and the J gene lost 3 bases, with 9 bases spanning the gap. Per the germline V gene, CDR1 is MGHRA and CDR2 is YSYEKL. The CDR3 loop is CASSRGQYTGELFF. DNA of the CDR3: TGCGCCAGCAGCCGCGGACAGTACACCGGGGAGCTGTTTTTT.

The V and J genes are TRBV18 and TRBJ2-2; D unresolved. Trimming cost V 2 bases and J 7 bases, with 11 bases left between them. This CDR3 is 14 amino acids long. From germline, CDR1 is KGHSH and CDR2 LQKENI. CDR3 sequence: CASSPEVLGGELFF. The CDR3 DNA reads TGTGCCAGCTCACCAGAGGTCCTGGGCGGGGAGCTGTTTTTT.

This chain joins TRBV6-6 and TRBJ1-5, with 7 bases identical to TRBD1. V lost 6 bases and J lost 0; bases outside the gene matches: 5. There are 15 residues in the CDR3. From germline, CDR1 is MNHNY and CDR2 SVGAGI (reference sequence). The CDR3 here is CASRKGQISNQPQHF. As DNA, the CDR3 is TGTGCCAGCAGGAAGGGACAGATTAGCAATCAGCCCCAGCATTTT.

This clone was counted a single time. CDR3 DNA: TGCGCCAGCCGGGGGGGGGCAGGGGGTTCCTACGAGCAGTACTTC. Translated: CASRGGAGGSYEQYF. This chain joins TRBV5-1 and TRBJ2-7, with a weak D call TRBD2 (8 bases). Germline values: CDR1 SGHRS, CDR2 YFSETQ. This CDR3 contains 15 residues. The V and J ends lost 7 bases and 1 base respectively, with 18 bases between them.

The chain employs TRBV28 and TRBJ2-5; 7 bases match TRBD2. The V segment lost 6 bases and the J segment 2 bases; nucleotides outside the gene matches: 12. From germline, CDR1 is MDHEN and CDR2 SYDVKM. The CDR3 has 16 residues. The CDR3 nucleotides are TGTGCCAGCAGAGATTCTAGCGGAGTAGTACAAGAGACCCAGTACTTC. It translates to CASRDSSGVVQETQYF. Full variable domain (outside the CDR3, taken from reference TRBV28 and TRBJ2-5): DVKVTQSSRYLVKRTGEKVFLECVQDMDHENMFWYRQDPGLGLRLIYFSYDVKMKEKGDIPEGYSVSREKKERFSLILESASTNQTSMYLCASRDSSGVVQETQYFGPGTRLLVL.

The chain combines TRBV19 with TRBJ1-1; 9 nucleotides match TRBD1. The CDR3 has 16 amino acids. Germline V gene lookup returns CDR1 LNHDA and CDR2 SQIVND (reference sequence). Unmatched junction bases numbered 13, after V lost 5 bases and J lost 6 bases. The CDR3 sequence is CASSVGTGSRVPEAFF. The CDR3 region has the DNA TGTGCCAGTAGTGTCGGGACAGGGAGTAGGGTCCCTGAAGCTTTCTTT.

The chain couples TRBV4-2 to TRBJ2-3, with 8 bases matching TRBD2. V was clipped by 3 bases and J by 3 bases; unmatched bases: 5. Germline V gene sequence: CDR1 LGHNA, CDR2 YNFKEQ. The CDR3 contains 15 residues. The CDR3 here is CASSHSSGGTDTQYF. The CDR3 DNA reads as TGTGCCAGCAGCCACTCAAGCGGGGGAACAGATACGCAGTATTTT.

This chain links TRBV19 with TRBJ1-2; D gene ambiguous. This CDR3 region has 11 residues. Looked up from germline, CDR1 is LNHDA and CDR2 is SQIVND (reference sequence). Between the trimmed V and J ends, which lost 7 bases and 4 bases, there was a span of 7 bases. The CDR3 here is CASKRGYGYTF. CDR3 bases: TGTGCCAGTAAACGGGGCTATGGCTACACCTTC. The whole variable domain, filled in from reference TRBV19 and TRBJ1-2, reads DGGITQSPKYLFRKEGQNVTLSCEQNLNHDAMYWYRQDPGQGLRLIYYSQIVNDFQKGDIAEGYSVSREKKESFPLTVTSAQKNPTAFYLCASKRGYGYTFGSGTRLTVV.

The CDR3 DNA is TGTGCCAGCTCACCACGGGGGGGTGACGGCAATCAGCCCCAGCATTTT. It encodes CASSPRGGDGNQPQHF. This sequence joins TRBV18 and TRBJ1-5; TRBD1 might be the D (5 bases). From germline, CDR1 is KGHSH and CDR2 LQKENI. The CDR3 has 16 residues. The germline V and J ends were trimmed by 1 base and 2 bases, with 12 bases remaining between them.

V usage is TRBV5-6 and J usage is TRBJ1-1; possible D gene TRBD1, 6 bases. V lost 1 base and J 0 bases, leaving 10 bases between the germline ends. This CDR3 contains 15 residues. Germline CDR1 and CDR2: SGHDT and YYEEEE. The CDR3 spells CASSLSRTVNTEAFF. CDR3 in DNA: TGTGCCAGCAGCTTGTCTCGGACAGTGAACACTGAAGCTTTCTTT.

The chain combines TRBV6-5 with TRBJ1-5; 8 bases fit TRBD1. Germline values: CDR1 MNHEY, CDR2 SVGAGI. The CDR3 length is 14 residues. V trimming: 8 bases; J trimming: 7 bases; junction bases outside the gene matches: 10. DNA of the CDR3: TGTGCCAGCGGAGGAGCAGGGGGCGAACAGCCCCAGCATTTT. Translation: CASGGAGGEQPQHF.

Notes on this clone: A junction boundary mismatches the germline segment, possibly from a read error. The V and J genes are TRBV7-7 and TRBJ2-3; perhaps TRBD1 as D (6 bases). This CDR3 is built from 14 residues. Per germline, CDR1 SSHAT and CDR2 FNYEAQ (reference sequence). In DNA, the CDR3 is TGTGCTAGCAGCCCAGGGGAGCAGCCAGATACGCAGTATTTT. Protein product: CASSPGEQPDTQYF.

CDR3 DNA: TGTGCCAGCAGCTTAAATCCGGGACAGCCTAATTCACCCCTCCACTTT. This sequence encodes CASSLNPGQPNSPLHF. This rearrangement joins TRBV5-4 to TRBJ1-6; TRBD1 agrees at 7 bases. The V segment lost 2 bases and the J segment 6 bases; nucleotides outside the gene matches: 8. Germline values: CDR1 SGHNT, CDR2 YYREEE (reference sequence). There are 16 residues in the CDR3. The full variable domain, rest sourced from reference TRBV5-4 and TRBJ1-6, is ETGVTQSPTHLIKTRGQQVTLRCSSQSGHNTVSWYQQALGQGPQFIFQYYREEENGRGNFPPRFSGLQFPNYSSELNVNALELDDSALYLCASSLNPGQPNSPLHFGNGTRLTVT.

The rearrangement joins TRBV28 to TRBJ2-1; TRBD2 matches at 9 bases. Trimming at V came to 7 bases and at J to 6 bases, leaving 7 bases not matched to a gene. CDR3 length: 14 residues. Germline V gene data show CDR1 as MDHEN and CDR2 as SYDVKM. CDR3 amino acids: CASTLAGGINEQFF. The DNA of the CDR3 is TGTGCCAGCACCCTCGCGGGGGGGATCAATGAGCAGTTCTTC.

The CDR3 region has the DNA TGTGCCAGCAGCCCCGGGGGACTAGCGGGAGAATCCTACGAGCAGTACTTC. This codes for CASSPGGLAGESYEQYF. This chain connects TRBV5-4 to TRBJ2-7; 14 nucleotides align to TRBD2. CDR3 length: 17 residues. CDR1 is SGHNT and CDR2 is YYREEE in the germline V gene (reference sequence). V gave up 4 bases and J gave up 1 base; unmatched junction bases: 7.

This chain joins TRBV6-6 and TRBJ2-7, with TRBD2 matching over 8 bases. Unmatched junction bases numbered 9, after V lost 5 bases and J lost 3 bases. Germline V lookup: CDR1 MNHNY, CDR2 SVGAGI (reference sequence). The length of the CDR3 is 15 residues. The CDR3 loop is CASSPPKRENYEQYF. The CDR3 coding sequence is TGTGCCAGCAGTCCCCCCAAGCGGGAGAACTACGAGCAGTACTTC.

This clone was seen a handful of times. Written as DNA, the CDR3 is TGCGCCAGCTCCCCAACGGGACAGGCGTTCTACGAGCAGTACTTC. Its protein product is CASSPTGQAFYEQYF. V is TRBV5-1 and J is TRBJ2-7; 8 positions match TRBD1. V shed 7 bases and J 3 bases; nucleotides not matched to a gene: 12. Germline V gives CDR1 SGHRS, CDR2 YFSETQ. This CDR3 region has 15 residues.

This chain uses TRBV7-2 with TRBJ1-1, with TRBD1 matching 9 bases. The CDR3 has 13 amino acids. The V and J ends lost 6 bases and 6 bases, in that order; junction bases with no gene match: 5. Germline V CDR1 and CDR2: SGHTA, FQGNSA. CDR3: CASRGQGVSEAFF. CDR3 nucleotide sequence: TGTGCCAGCAGGGGACAGGGTGTTTCTGAAGCTTTCTTT.

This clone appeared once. The CDR3 protein is CASSVGLAGRYNEQFF. Here the CDR3 DNA reads TGTGCCAGCAGTGTCGGACTAGCGGGAAGATACAATGAGCAGTTCTTC. The chain links TRBV6-1 to TRBJ2-1, with 12 bases fitting TRBD2. Germline-derived CDR1 and CDR2 are MNHNS and SASEGT. With 4 bases clipped from V and 4 bases from J, the junction kept 5 bases outside the gene matches. CDR3 size: 16 residues.

CDR3 nucleotide sequence: TGTGCCAGTAGTATCCTGCGGACTAGCGGGATACACGAGCAGTACTTC. Translation gives CASSILRTSGIHEQYF. The gene calls are TRBV19 and TRBJ2-7, with 12 bases aligning to TRBD2. CDR3 size: 16 residues. Germline values: CDR1 LNHDA, CDR2 SQIVND (reference sequence). Unmatched junction bases numbered 8, after V lost 3 bases and J lost 5 bases.

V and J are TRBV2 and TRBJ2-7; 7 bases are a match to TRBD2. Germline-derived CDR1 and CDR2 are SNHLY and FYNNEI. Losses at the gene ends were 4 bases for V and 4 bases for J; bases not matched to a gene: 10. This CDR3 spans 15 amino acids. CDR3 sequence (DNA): TGTGCCAGCAGTGGTCTAGCGGCGGGATATTACGAGCAGTACTTC. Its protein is CASSGLAAGYYEQYF. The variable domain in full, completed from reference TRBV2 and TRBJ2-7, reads EPEVTQTPSHQVTQMGQEVILRCVPISNHLYFYWYRQILGQKVEFLVSFYNNEISEKSEIFDDQFSVERPDGSNFTLKIRSTKLEDSAMYFCASSGLAAGYYEQYFGPGTRLTVT.

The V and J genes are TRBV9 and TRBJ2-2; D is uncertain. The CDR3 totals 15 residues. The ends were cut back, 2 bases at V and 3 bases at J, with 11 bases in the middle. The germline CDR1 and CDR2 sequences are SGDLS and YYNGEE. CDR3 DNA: TGTGCCAGCAGCGTTGGGCCTTCGGACACCGGGGAGCTGTTTTTT. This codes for CASSVGPSDTGELFF.

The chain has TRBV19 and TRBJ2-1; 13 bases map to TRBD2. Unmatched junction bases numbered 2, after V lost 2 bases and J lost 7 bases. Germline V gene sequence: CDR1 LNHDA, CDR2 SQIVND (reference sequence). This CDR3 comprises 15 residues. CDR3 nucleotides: TGTGCCAGTAGTATAACTAGCGGGAGGGAGAATGAGCAGTTCTTC. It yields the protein CASSITSGRENEQFF.